The entry that follows covers one T cell receptor beta chain sequence. Antigen unknown. This specimen comes from a study of T cell repertoires and leukemia-associated antigens. TCRdb fed the 5' RACE reads into MiXCR, producing one record per CDR3 protein. The data hold some 11,000 distinct CDR3 sequences, with about two fifths observed a single time. CD3+ T cells were rested overnight without fetal bovine serum. The length of the CDR3 is 15 residues. Per the germline V gene, CDR1 is SGDLS and CDR2 is YYNGEE. V dropped 6 bases and J dropped 4 bases, with 19 bases sitting between them. Overall study findings and caveats: Expanded clones' antigen specificity and function were not directly tested.

The chain recombines TRBV9 with TRBJ1-2; D is unresolved. The clonotype originates from a female donor in good health. Sample: CD3+ T cells sorted from blood and cultured. CDR3 DNA sequence: TGTGCCAGCAACAAAGGAGGTTCGGAAGGCTATGGCTACACCTTC. Translated, it gives CASNKGGSEGYGYTF. Full variable domain (rest looked up from reference TRBV9 and TRBJ1-2): DSGVTQTPKHLITATGQRVTLRCSPRSGDLSVYWYQQSLDQGLQFLIQYYNGEERAKGNILERFSAQQFPDLHSELNLSSLELGDSALYFCASNKGGSEGYGYTFGSGTRLTVV.